Listed below are T cell receptor beta chains from one sample, sequenced in a study of cytomegalovirus exposure and HLA in healthy donors. Clones were read by immunoSEQ multiplex PCR, and TCRdb kept only the in-frame ones, dropping some. The sample records some 140,000 clones, 80% being singletons. Input material: PBMCs. The receptors derive from a woman aged 40 to 50 in good health and CMV-seropositive. CDR3s include the opening cysteine and the closing phenylalanine or tryptophan. A D gene is named only where the DNA matches it firmly. Clone size, where shown, is once, few, many, or a class for clones that have expanded.

>TRBJ2-7|TRBV9|NA|TRBD1
TGTGCCAGCAGTGCTACAGGGGGCGAGGTCTACGAGCAGTACTTC
CASSATGGEVYEQYF
>TRBJ1-5|TRBV4-1|NA|NA
TGCGCCAGCAGCCAGGGACATGGGGGCAATCAGCCCCAGCATTTT
CASSQGHGGNQPQHF
>TRBJ2-1|TRBV7-3|few|TRBD2
TGTGCCAGCAGCTTCGGGACTAGCGGGACAAGTGAGCAGTTCTTC
CASSFGTSGTSEQFF
>TRBJ1-1|TRBV11-3|NA|NA
TGTGCCAGCAACCTAGGTCCCCACACTGAAGCTTTCTTT
CASNLGPHTEAFF
>TRBJ2-7|TRBV2|NA|TRBD2
TGTGCCAGGGCCGGAGGGAGGGAGGACGAGCAGTACTTC
CARAGGREDEQYF
>TRBJ2-7|TRBV7-8|few|NA
TGTGCCAGCAGCGCCTACAGGGTCCCGGGCTCCTACGAGCAGTACTTC
CASSAYRVPGSYEQYF
>TRBJ2-5|TRBV4-1|NA|NA
TGCGCCAGCAGCCAACCGGGAAGAGGAGAGACCCAGTACTTC
CASSQPGRGETQYF
>TRBJ1-1|TRBV7-9|NA|NA
TGTGCCAGCAGCCCGAGAGCGGGCACTGAAGCTTTCTTT
CASSPRAGTEAFF
>TRBJ2-1|TRBV29-1|few|TRBD2
TGCAGCGTGCCGGGACTAGCGGGCTTGTACAATGAGCAGTTCTTC
CSVPGLAGLYNEQFF
>TRBJ2-7|TRBV18|NA|NA
TGTGCCAGCTCACGAGGGGACACCTACTACGAGCAGTACTTC
CASSRGDTYYEQYF
>TRBJ2-4|TRBV7-9|NA|NA
TGTGCCAGCAGTCCCGGGACTGACATAGCCAAAAACATTCAGTACTTC
CASSPGTDIAKNIQYF
>TRBJ1-1|TRBV19|NA|TRBD1
TGTGCCAGTAGACAAAGGACAGGGACACTGAACACTGAAGCTTTCTTT
CASRQRTGTLNTEAFF
>TRBJ2-1|TRBV15|NA|TRBD1
TGTGCCACCAGCATGACAGGGAACAATGAGCAGTTCTTC
CATSMTGNNEQFF
>TRBJ2-1|TRBV11-2|NA|TRBD2
TGTGCCAGCAGCCGGACTAGAAATGAGCAGTTCTTC
CASSRTRNEQFF
>TRBJ1-1|TRBV10-3|NA|NA
TGTGCCATCAGTGGGCGGGGGGGACTGAACACTGAAGCTTTCTTT
CAISGRGGLNTEAFF
>TRBJ2-1|TRBV5-1|NA|TRBD1
TGCGCCAGCAGCAACGTAGGACAGGGGATGGCCAATGAGCAGTTCTTC
CASSNVGQGMANEQFF
>TRBJ2-1|TRBV5-4|NA|NA
TGTGCCAGCAGCTCGACGGGTTACAATGAGCAGTTCTTC
CASSSTGYNEQFF
>TRBJ1-1|TRBV10-3|NA|NA
TGTGCCATCAGTGCAGAGGTTGGAACTGAAGCTTTCTTT
CAISAEVGTEAFF
>TRBJ2-7|TRBV7-8|NA|NA
TGTGCCAGCAGCTTATTCGGGGCCTACGAGCAGTACTTC
CASSLFGAYEQYF
>TRBJ1-5|TRBV6-1|NA|NA
TGTGCCAGCAGTGGTGCGCTTCCGGGCAATCAGCCCCAGCATTTT
CASSGALPGNQPQHF
>TRBJ2-2|TRBV25-1|NA|TRBD2
TGTGCCAGCGAAGCGGGAGAGGGACAGAACACCGGGGAGCTGTTTTTT
CASEAGEGQNTGELFF
>TRBJ1-2|TRBV28|NA|NA
TGTGCCAGCAGTTTGTTCATAGACATCCTCGAGTATGGCTACACCTTC
CASSLFIDILEYGYTF
>TRBJ2-7|TRBV4-2|NA|TRBD2
TGTGCCAGCAGCCAAGGGTCGGGGACAGCGGGGGGACCTTACGAGCAGTACTTC
CASSQGSGTAGGPYEQYF
>TRBJ2-5|TRBV30|NA|TRBD2
TGTGCCTGGGCGGGGGGGACTAGGGCCTTGTCGGAGACCCAGTACTTC
CAWAGGTRALSETQYF
>TRBJ1-1|TRBV9|NA|NA
TGTGCCAGCCAAGGGGGTAACACTGAAGCTTTCTTT
CASQGGNTEAFF
>TRBJ2-3|TRBV27|NA|TRBD1
TGTGCCAGCAGGAGAGGGACAGGGGGCCGTACGCAGTATTTT
CASRRGTGGRTQYF
>TRBJ2-1|TRBV6-5|few|TRBD2
TGTGCCAGCAGGACGGAAGGCGGGAGGGGAGATGAGCAGTTCTTC
CASRTEGGRGDEQFF
>TRBJ1-1|TRBV5-1|NA|NA
TGCGCCAGCAGCTTAGCACCTAACACTGAAGCTTTCTTT
CASSLAPNTEAFF
>TRBJ2-7|TRBV5-4|NA|TRBD2
TGTGCCAGCAGCTTGTCGGGGGGGGTATCCTACGAGCAGTACTTC
CASSLSGGVSYEQYF
>TRBJ2-1|TRBV2|NA|TRBD2
TGTGCCAGCGGGAGGACTAGCGGGAGTGGCAATGAGCAGTTCTTC
CASGRTSGSGNEQFF
>TRBJ2-3|TRBV5-1|once|NA
TGCGCCAGCAGCTTGGTGGGGGCGAGCACAGATACGCAGTATTTT
CASSLVGASTDTQYF
>TRBJ2-2|TRBV19|once|NA
TGTGCCAGTAGTATTATCAGCGGTTCCGGGGAGCTGTTTTTT
CASSIISGSGELFF
>TRBJ1-5|TRBV29-1|NA|TRBD1
TGCAGCGTTCAAACAGGGGGTGGCAATCAGCCCCAGCATTTT
CSVQTGGGNQPQHF
>TRBJ2-2|TRBV5-1|NA|NA
TGCGCCAGCAGCGCAGCCCAGGGAGGCGGGGAGCTGTTTTTT
CASSAAQGGGELFF
>TRBJ2-7|TRBV6-5|NA|TRBD2
TGTGCCAGCAGTTCGGCGACTAGCGGGGGCCTCTACGAGCAGTACTTC
CASSSATSGGLYEQYF
>TRBJ1-4|TRBV27|NA|NA
TGTGCCAGCAGTGCAAGCCCCCGACGGGGACACGAAAAACTGTTTTTT
CASSASPRRGHEKLFF
>TRBJ2-3|TRBV11-2|many|TRBD1
TGTGCCAGCAGCACTACAGGGGGAACTGGAGATACGCAGTATTTT
CASSTTGGTGDTQYF
>TRBJ2-1|TRBV18|NA|NA
TGTGCCAGCTCCCGGACAGTGGGTAGCTCCTACAATGAGCAGTTCTTC
CASSRTVGSSYNEQFF
>TRBJ2-7|TRBV5-5|NA|TRBD1
TGTGCCAGCAGCCTCACCAGGGGGATCTCCTACGAGCAGTACTTC
CASSLTRGISYEQYF
>TRBJ1-5|TRBV15|few|NA
TGTGCCACCAGCAGAGGCAGAGCTCAGGATAGCAATCAGCCCCAGCATTTT
CATSRGRAQDSNQPQHF
>TRBJ2-6|TRBV14|once|NA
TGTGCCAGCAGCCAAGATAGGGGCGGTGGGGCCAACGTCCTGACTTTC
CASSQDRGGGANVLTF
>TRBJ2-5|TRBV4-2|NA|NA
TGTGCCAGCAGCCAATCCGACCAAGAGACCCAGTACTTC
CASSQSDQETQYF
>TRBJ2-3|TRBV5-1|NA|TRBD2
TGCGCCAGCAGCTTCTCATCAGGCTCCCTATGGGCGGGAGGCAAAGATACGCAGTATTTT
CASSFSSGSLWAGGKDTQYF
>TRBJ1-1|TRBV6-6|NA|TRBD1
TGTGCCAGCAGATTGACAGGGGCGGTTTACACTGAAGCTTTCTTT
CASRLTGAVYTEAFF
>TRBJ2-6|TRBV23-1|NA|NA
TGCGCCAGCAGTCAATCCCACAGGGTCTCTGGGGCCAACGTCCTGACTTTC
CASSQSHRVSGANVLTF
>TRBJ2-2|TRBV19|NA|TRBD1
TGTGCCAGTAGCGAAGCACAGGGGGTCACCGGGGAGCTGTTTTTT
CASSEAQGVTGELFF
>TRBJ2-7|TRBV28|NA|NA
TGTGCCAGCTTTCCAGGGGTAGGCTACGAGCAGTACTTC
CASFPGVGYEQYF
>TRBJ2-1|TRBV6-1|NA|NA
TGTGCCAGCACCATCAAGTGGGGCATTGATGAGCAGTTCTTC
CASTIKWGIDEQFF
>TRBJ2-3|TRBV19|NA|NA
TGTGCCAGTCGGGACTCAACCACAGATACGCAGTATTTT
CASRDSTTDTQYF
>TRBJ2-5|TRBV7-6|once|NA
TGTGCCAGCAGCTCCGAGAATGGACTTTCCGGGGAGACCCAGTACTTC
CASSSENGLSGETQYF
>TRBJ2-7|TRBV27|NA|TRBD1
TGTGCCAGCAGCAGGACAGGGTTCTCCTACGAGCAGTACTTC
CASSRTGFSYEQYF
>TRBJ2-3|TRBV27|NA|TRBD2
TGTGCCAGCAGTCCCTCTCCCCTGGCGGGAGGGCTTGATACGCAGTATTTT
CASSPSPLAGGLDTQYF
>TRBJ1-2|TRBV27|few|NA
TGTGCCAGCAGTACACAGGCGTCAGCTAACTATGGCTACACCTTC
CASSTQASANYGYTF